This passage covers 23 T cell receptor beta chains from one sample sequenced in a study of brain metastases from non-small cell lung cancer (dated 2019 in TCRdb). To prepare the library, the immunoSEQ multiplex PCR assay was applied. TCRdb retrieved this table from immuneACCESS and kept in-frame rearrangements only. Not all clones are present; in checked studies, unresolved V genes account for under half, and no reason is known for the remainder. Here the sample has about 2,100 clones; roughly 88% occur a single time. The ten largest clonotypes hold approximately 4.6% of the sample. Sample: primary lung tumor tissue. According to the study, the label for this sample's cell subset or site signals: primary lung tumor paired with brain metastasis. The receptors originated from a donor aged 40 or older with non-small cell lung cancer.

This chain uses TRBV6-2 or TRBV6-3 with TRBJ2-2; D gene ambiguous. Trimming pared 0 bases from V and 6 bases from J, leaving 8 bases between. Germline V gene lookup returns CDR1 MNHEY and CDR2 SVGEGT. The CDR3 is 14 residues long. The CDR3 protein is CASSYSMESGELFF. Written as DNA, the CDR3 is TGTGCCAGCAGTTACTCGATGGAGTCCGGGGAGCTGTTTTTT.

In its sample, this clone was seen once. The rearrangement joins TRBV5-8 to TRBJ2-7; the match to TRBD1 covers 7 bases. The CDR3 is made up of 14 amino acids. Per the germline V gene, CDR1 is SGHTS and CDR2 is YDEGEE. V lost 4 bases, J lost 5 bases, and 9 bases stayed unmatched. CDR3 in amino acids: CASSPRQGIDEQYF. CDR3 DNA: TGTGCCAGCAGCCCTCGACAGGGCATCGACGAGCAGTACTTC.

This chain uses TRBV28 with TRBJ2-5, with 12 bases aligning to TRBD2. CDR3 length: 17 amino acids. Germline-derived CDR1 and CDR2 are MDHEN and SYDVKM. The trim removed 2 bases at V and 4 bases at J, leaving 8 bases unmatched. In nucleotides, the CDR3 is TGTGCCAGCAGTTTACGCCGGACTAGCGGGATTGTAGAGACCCAGTACTTC. Its protein product is CASSLRRTSGIVETQYF. The whole variable domain, remainder taken from reference TRBV28 and TRBJ2-5, is DVKVTQSSRYLVKRTGEKVFLECVQDMDHENMFWYRQDPGLGLRLIYFSYDVKMKEKGDIPEGYSVSREKKERFSLILESASTNQTSMYLCASSLRRTSGIVETQYFGPGTRLLVL.

This clone was counted a single time. This chain joins TRBV9 and TRBJ2-1; no firm D call. This CDR3 has 15 amino acids. V was pared by 0 bases and J by 2 bases, with 9 bases between. Looked up from germline, CDR1 is SGDLS and CDR2 is YYNGEE. The CDR3 loop reads CASSVEGAAYNEQFF. The CDR3 bases are TGTGCCAGCAGCGTAGAGGGCGCGGCCTACAATGAGCAGTTCTTC.

The chain links TRBV15 to TRBJ1-1, with D possibly TRBD1 on 5 matching bases. Trimming shortened V by 0 bases and J by 1 base, and 6 bases separated the two germline ends. The germline CDR1 and CDR2 sequences are LNHNV and YYDKDF (reference sequence). This CDR3 spans 14 amino acids. The CDR3 reads CATSREGGNTEAFF. In nucleotides, the CDR3 is TGTGCCACCAGCAGAGAGGGGGGGAACACTGAAGCTTTCTTT.

The J gene is TRBJ2-4, the V gene TRBV3-1 (or the pseudogene TRBV3-2); no firm D call. The V end lost 5 bases, the J end lost 5 bases, and 22 bases lay between the germline ends. This CDR3 comprises 17 residues. The germline V gene encodes CDR1 LGHDT and CDR2 YNNKEL (reference sequence). Here the CDR3 reads CASSSMRPICKENIQYF. The CDR3 nucleotides are TGTGCCAGCAGCTCTATGCGTCCCATTTGCAAAGAAAACATTCAGTACTTC.

The rearrangement joins TRBV7-2 to TRBJ1-6; 8 bases match TRBD1. This CDR3 spans 16 amino acids. Per germline, CDR1 SGHTA and CDR2 FQGNSA. J lost 8 bases, V lost 3 bases, and 9 bases had no gene match. In DNA, the CDR3 is TGTGCCAGCAGCTTTAGTACAGGGGGTCACGATTCACCCCTCCACTTT. Amino acids: CASSFSTGGHDSPLHF.

V and J are TRBV24-1 and TRBJ2-2; D ambiguous. This CDR3 is 13 amino acids long. Germline-derived CDR1 and CDR2 are KGHDR and SFDVKD. Trimming shortened V by 6 bases and J by 0 bases, and 4 bases separated the two germline ends. The CDR3 DNA reads TGTGCCACCAGTCTACCGAACACCGGGGAGCTGTTTTTT. It encodes CATSLPNTGELFF.

The chain employs TRBV29-1 and TRBJ1-2; D unresolved. CDR1 and CDR2 from the germline V gene are SQVTM and ANQGSEA. The ends were cut back, 5 bases at V and 2 bases at J, with 12 bases in the middle. CDR3 size: 13 residues. CDR3 sequence reads: CSVPTMANYGYTF. The CDR3 nucleotides read TGCAGCGTTCCCACTATGGCCAACTATGGCTACACCTTC.

This clone is a singleton in its sample. V is TRBV10-3 and J is TRBJ2-7; a possible D gene is TRBD2 (6 bases). The CDR3 is 15 residues long. V was trimmed by 10 bases and J by 2 bases, leaving 21 bases between them. Germline values: CDR1 ENHRY, CDR2 SYGVKD. CDR3 protein: CATQGITGTPYEQYF. The CDR3 DNA reads TGTGCCACTCAAGGGATAACCGGGACTCCCTACGAGCAGTACTTC.

The gene calls are TRBV15 and TRBJ1-5; no definite D call. V was pared by 3 bases and J by 4 bases, with 4 bases between. The CDR3 has 12 residues. The germline V gene has CDR1 LNHNV and CDR2 YYDKDF (reference sequence). The CDR3 sequence is CATSRENQPQHF. The CDR3 region has the DNA TGTGCCACCAGCAGGGAGAATCAGCCCCAGCATTTT.

J is TRBJ1-1 and V is TRBV5-4; tentative D call: TRBD1 (5 bases). Trimming pared 3 bases from V and 2 bases from J, leaving 11 bases between. Germline CDR1 is SGHNT and CDR2 is YYREEE (reference sequence). The CDR3 runs 14 residues. The CDR3 reads CASSWAGSNTEAFF. The CDR3 coding sequence is TGTGCCAGCAGCTGGGCAGGGAGCAACACTGAAGCTTTCTTT.

The chain links TRBV19 to TRBJ1-1; D perhaps matches TRBD1 (6 bases). The CDR3 spans 14 residues. The V end was cut by 6 bases, the J end by 0 bases, with 11 bases between. Germline V CDR1 and CDR2: LNHDA, SQIVND (reference sequence). CDR3 coding DNA: TGTGCCAGTAGCCTACAGGGAATGAACACTGAAGCTTTCTTT. This translates into CASSLQGMNTEAFF.

J is TRBJ2-5 and V is TRBV10-2; 12 bases match TRBD2. After removal of 4 bases from V and 1 base from J, the junction contained 10 bases not matched to a gene. Germline loops: CDR1 WSHSY, CDR2 SAAADI. CDR3 length equals 18 residues. The CDR3 sequence is CASSGGASGLAGQETQYF. The CDR3, as DNA: TGCGCCAGCAGTGGAGGGGCTTCGGGACTAGCGGGCCAAGAGACCCAGTACTTC.

The CDR3 sequence is CASSLIAGGNTEAFF. The CDR3 region has the DNA TGTGCCAGCAGTTTAATCGCGGGAGGGAACACTGAAGCTTTCTTT. The chain carries TRBV28 and TRBJ1-1, with D unresolved. The CDR3 runs 15 residues. Trimming removed 2 bases from V and 1 base from J, with 11 bases in between. Germline assignment: CDR1 MDHEN and CDR2 SYDVKM.

The chain links TRBV7-9 to TRBJ1-6; 7 nucleotides match TRBD1. V was pared by 3 bases and J by 15 bases, with 14 bases of the junction left unmatched. The CDR3 is 15 residues long. CDR1 is SEHNR, CDR2 FQNEAQ, per germline (reference sequence). The CDR3 sequence is CASSFTGTAVQFLHF. The CDR3 bases are TGTGCCAGCAGCTTCACCGGGACAGCGGTTCAATTCCTCCACTTT.

V and J are TRBV7-2 and TRBJ2-5; D is uncertain. Germline CDR1 and CDR2: SGHTA and FQGNSA. V lost 2 bases and J 7 bases, leaving 23 bases between the germline ends. The CDR3 contains 17 residues. For the CDR3, the DNA is TGTGCCAGCAGCTTACAAGTAAGGAGACCGGAACCGCCGACCCAGTACTTC. Encoded protein: CASSLQVRRPEPPTQYF.

This clone was detected once. The chain joins TRBV27 to TRBJ2-6, with no clear D. CDR3 size: 15 residues. Germline-derived CDR1 and CDR2 are MNHEY and SMNVEV (reference sequence). V was pared by 5 bases and J by 4 bases, with 12 bases between. CDR3: CASSLYRMGANVLTF. The CDR3 DNA sequence: TGTGCCAGCAGTCTCTATAGAATGGGGGCCAACGTCCTGACTTTC.

This clone is a singleton in its sample. The chain is built from TRBV28 and TRBJ1-6; tentative D call: TRBD1 (5 bases). The V and J ends lost 3 bases and 0 bases respectively, with 15 bases between them. The CDR3 loop spans 18 amino acids. Germline V gene data show CDR1 as MDHEN and CDR2 as SYDVKM. In nucleotides, the CDR3 is TGTGCCAGCAGTTTGTCGGGACGCTGGAGCTCCTATAATTCACCCCTCCACTTT. This translates into CASSLSGRWSSYNSPLHF.

The V and J genes are TRBV19 and TRBJ2-1; 14 bases fit TRBD2. This CDR3 spans 16 amino acids. CDR1 is LNHDA and CDR2 is SQIVND in the germline V gene (reference sequence). V gave up 5 bases and J gave up 10 bases; unmatched junction bases: 10. Here the CDR3 reads CASSLRGLAGAWEQFF. DNA for the CDR3: TGTGCCAGTAGTCTAAGGGGACTAGCGGGAGCTTGGGAGCAGTTCTTC.

V is TRBV27 and J is TRBJ2-7; tentative D call: TRBD1 (5 bases). The CDR3 has 13 residues. Trimming took off 6 bases at V and 3 bases at J, with 12 bases between the two ends. The germline V gene encodes CDR1 MNHEY and CDR2 SMNVEV (reference sequence). DNA for the CDR3: TGTGCCAGCAGCCTGGGCGACAGCTACGAGCAGTACTTC. It is translated as CASSLGDSYEQYF.

This clone has a handful of counts. The V call is TRBV4-3, the J call TRBJ2-1; TRBD2 aligns across 7 bases. The CDR3 covers 15 residues. V shed 1 base, J shed 5 bases, and the junction held 5 bases outside the gene matches. Germline V lookup: CDR1 LGHNA, CDR2 YSLEER. The CDR3 region has the DNA TGCGCCAGCAGCCAAGCACGACTAGCTAACAATGAGCAGTTCTTC. Protein: CASSQARLANNEQFF.

This clone was observed a few times. Other DNA sequences within the sample encode an identical CDR3. The chain is built from TRBV12-3 or TRBV12-4 and TRBJ2-1; D unresolved. The V end lost 6 bases, the J end lost 7 bases, and 7 bases lay between the germline ends. The CDR3 loop spans 11 amino acids. This CDR3 is CASSPQNEQFF. For the CDR3, the DNA is TGTGCCAGCAGCCCTCAGAATGAGCAGTTCTTC.